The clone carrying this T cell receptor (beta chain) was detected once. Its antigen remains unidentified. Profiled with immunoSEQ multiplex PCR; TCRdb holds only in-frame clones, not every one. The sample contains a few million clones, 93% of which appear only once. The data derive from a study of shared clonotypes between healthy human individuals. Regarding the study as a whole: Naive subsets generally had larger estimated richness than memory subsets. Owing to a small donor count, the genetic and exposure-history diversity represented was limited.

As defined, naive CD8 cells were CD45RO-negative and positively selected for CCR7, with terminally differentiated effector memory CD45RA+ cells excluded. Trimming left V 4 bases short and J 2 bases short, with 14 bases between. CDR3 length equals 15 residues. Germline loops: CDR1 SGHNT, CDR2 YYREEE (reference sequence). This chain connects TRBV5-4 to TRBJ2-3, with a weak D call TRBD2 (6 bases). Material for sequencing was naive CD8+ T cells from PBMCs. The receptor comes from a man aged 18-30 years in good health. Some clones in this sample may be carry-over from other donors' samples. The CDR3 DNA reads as TGTGCCAGCAGCAGGGGACTTACGAACACAGATACGCAGTATTTT. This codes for CASSRGLTNTDTQYF.